The clone carrying this TCR beta chain appeared a few times. The antigen is not known. This could be a read error, since a much larger clone is one nucleotide away. Specified time point: newly diagnosed GD, antithyroid drugs for less than 3 months. Making the TCR library involved RNA that had been extracted from PBMCs. The data originate from a study of regulatory T cells in long-lasting Graves disease. Study observations and caveats: Accuracy was possibly reduced by small sample size. Thyroid tissue went unexamined; only peripheral blood was analyzed.

With iRepertoire HTBI primers and Arm-PCR of CDR3 regions, TCR beta libraries were built. TCRdb reprocessed the multiplex PCR reads via MiXCR and lists one record per CDR3 protein. The table includes approximately 400,000 distinct CDR3 sequences, 15% to 19% detected once. This specimen consisted of peripheral blood mononuclear cells (PBMCs), obtained at new diagnosis, from a patient treated with antithyroid drugs. The TCR originated in a female donor with Graves disease.

The CDR3 DNA is TGTGCCAGCAGCCCTATGGACAGCTCCTACAATGAGCAGTACTTC. This codes for CASSPMDSSYNEQYF. This chain uses TRBV11-2 with TRBJ2-5, with a weak D call TRBD1 (6 bases). The CDR3 is 15 residues long. Germline V lookup: CDR1 SGHAT, CDR2 FQNNGV. Trimming left V 5 bases short and J 11 bases short, with 24 bases between.